This paragraph reports one T cell receptor (beta chain). The antigen is undetermined. Conventional CD4 T cells were sorted as CD4+CD127+ cells. Unrelated healthy donors provided the controls. These data are taken from a study of B cell selection in AIRE deficiency. Study results and caveats: About 30.6% of healthy-donor shared Treg TCRbeta sequences appeared in patient Tconv cells.

Sequencing used immunoSEQ multiplex PCR; TCRdb keeps in-frame clones, though not all of them. The repertoire holds some 24,000 clones, with roughly 95% as singletons. V shed 4 bases and J shed 4 bases, with 5 bases lying between them. The CDR3 consists of 12 residues. Germline loops: CDR1 SEHNR, CDR2 FQNEAQ (reference sequence). What was sequenced was CD4+CD127+ conventional T cells sorted from PBMCs. V is TRBV7-9 and J is TRBJ1-5; D remains ambiguous. This sequence was found in a human donor in good health. CDR3 sequence (DNA): TGTGCCAGCAGCTCAGCGAATCAGCCCCAGCATTTT. Residues: CASSSANQPQHF.